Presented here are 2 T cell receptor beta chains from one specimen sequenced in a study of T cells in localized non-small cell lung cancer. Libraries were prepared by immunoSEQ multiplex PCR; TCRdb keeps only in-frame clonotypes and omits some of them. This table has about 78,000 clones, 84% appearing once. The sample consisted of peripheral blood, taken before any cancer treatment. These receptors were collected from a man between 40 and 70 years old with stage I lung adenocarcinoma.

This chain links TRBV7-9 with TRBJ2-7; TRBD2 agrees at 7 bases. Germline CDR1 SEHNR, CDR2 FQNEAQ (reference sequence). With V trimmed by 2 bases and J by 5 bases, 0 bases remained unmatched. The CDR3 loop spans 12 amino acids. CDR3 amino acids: CASSLSGNEQYF. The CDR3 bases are TGTGCCAGCAGCTTAAGCGGGAACGAGCAGTACTTC.

CDR3 protein: CASSIVGPTAGANVLTF. The CDR3 bases are TGTGCCAGTAGTATCGTGGGACCGACGGCCGGGGCCAACGTCCTGACTTTC. The chain links TRBV19 to TRBJ2-6; possibly TRBD1 or TRBD2 for D (5 bases each). The CDR3 has 17 residues. Germline CDR1 is LNHDA and CDR2 is SQIVND (reference sequence). V dropped 3 bases and J dropped 4 bases, with 16 bases sitting between them.